This T cell receptor beta chain was recorded in a study of circulating and synovial CD4+ cells in juvenile arthritis. Study-level findings and limits: Compared with bulk blood, circulating pathogenic-like lymphocytes shared substantially more CDR3 sequences with synovial T cells.

Assay: immunoSEQ multiplex PCR; the TCRdb copy retains only in-frame clones and omits some. The data hold some 33,000 clones, with 85% to 95% observed a single time. This CDR3 has 15 residues. V was clipped by 7 bases and J by 8 bases; unmatched bases: 13. CDR1 is SGHRS, CDR2 YFSETQ, per germline. In the case of this clone: Its specificity is unknown.

The genes are TRBV5-1 and TRBJ2-1, with 9 bases matching TRBD2. Source material: CD4+ T cells from blood. This receptor was obtained from a human donor with juvenile idiopathic arthritis. The CDR3, as DNA: TGCGCCAGCGGCCCCCGGGGCGGGGGGGCAGATGAGCAGTTCTTC. Translation gives CASGPRGGGADEQFF.